The 16 T cell receptor beta chains below come from one sample, sequenced in a study of Graves' ophthalmopathy and Graves' hyperthyroidism. RNA transcripts provided the template for amplifying TCR beta CDR3 regions. Second-round multiplex PCR came after first-round RT-PCR with HTBI primers. Each CDR3 protein is one row after TCRdb ran MiXCR on the multiplex PCR reads. Among about 620,000 distinct CDR3 sequences listed, 20% to 25% were seen once. The sequenced material came from peripheral blood. Every receptor here comes from a woman between 18 and 30 years old with stable Graves' hyperthyroidism. Some clones in this sample may be carry-over from other donors' samples.

This clonotype was detected ten times or more. The chain joins TRBV27 to TRBJ2-7; maybe TRBD1 (6 bases). This CDR3 is built from 12 residues. Germline CDR1 reads MNHEY; CDR2 reads SMNVEV (reference sequence). Deletions cut 5 bases from V and 8 bases from J, with 13 bases between. CDR3 in DNA: TGTGCCAGCAGTCCAACCACAGGGAAGCAGTACTTC. Its protein product is CASSPTTGKQYF.

This clonotype was counted at least ten times. The chain has TRBV28 and TRBJ1-5; 9 bases align to TRBD1. CDR1 and CDR2 from the germline V gene are MDHEN and SYDVKM. V shed 3 bases, J shed 2 bases, and the junction held 5 bases outside the gene matches. The CDR3 is made up of 16 amino acids. The CDR3 region is CASSFRGQGRNQPQHF. The CDR3 region has the DNA TGTGCCAGCAGTTTTAGAGGACAGGGGCGCAATCAGCCCCAGCATTTT.

The V and J genes are TRBV2 and TRBJ2-7, with 8 bases identical to TRBD2. V shed 9 bases, J shed 5 bases, and the junction held 9 bases outside the gene matches. The CDR3 is made up of 13 amino acids. Per germline, CDR1 SNHLY and CDR2 FYNNEI. The CDR3 sequence: CASSRSGGHEQYF. The CDR3 DNA sequence: TGTGCCAGTTCGCGGAGCGGGGGTCACGAGCAGTACTTC.

The chain has TRBV27 and TRBJ1-6; D perhaps matches TRBD1 (6 bases). Germline loops: CDR1 MNHEY, CDR2 SMNVEV (reference sequence). V was cut by 8 bases and J by 7 bases, with 18 bases left in between. This CDR3 has 15 amino acids. This CDR3 reads CASGGGKGVNSPLHF. The CDR3, as DNA: TGTGCCAGCGGAGGGGGAAAGGGAGTGAATTCACCCCTCCACTTT.

This sequence joins TRBV6-1 and TRBJ1-5; a possible D gene is TRBD1 (5 bases). Germline loops: CDR1 MNHNS, CDR2 SASEGT. V lost 6 bases and J 4 bases, leaving 16 bases between the germline ends. The CDR3 length is 15 residues. The CDR3 nucleotides are TGTGCCAGCAGCCGACAATGGGGGTTTAATCAGCCCCAGCATTTT. As protein: CASSRQWGFNQPQHF.

This clonotype appeared a few times. The rearrangement uses TRBV4-1 and TRBJ2-4, with D unclear. The germline CDR1 and CDR2 sequences are MGHRA and YSYEKL. V lost 0 bases, J lost 0 bases, and 12 bases lay in between. The CDR3 spans 17 residues. CDR3 nucleotides: TGCGCCAGCAGCCAAGAGCACCCTCGGCTAGCCAAAAACATTCAGTACTTC. Translation: CASSQEHPRLAKNIQYF.

This clonotype occurred a few times. For the CDR3, the DNA is TGCGCCAGCAGCCCCCTGGAGGGGACCGGGGAGCTGTTTTTT. Its protein is CASSPLEGTGELFF. This chain connects TRBV5-1 to TRBJ2-2; D is perhaps TRBD2 (6 bases). V was shortened by 4 bases and J by 5 bases, with 12 bases between the two germline ends. CDR1 and CDR2 from the germline V gene are SGHRS and YFSETQ. The CDR3 has 14 residues.

The J gene is TRBJ2-7, the V gene TRBV20-1; TRBD1 aligns across 12 bases. Germline CDR1 and CDR2: DFQATT and SNEGSKA (reference sequence). CDR3 length: 15 amino acids. V lost 2 bases and J lost 6; bases outside the gene matches: 8. This chain's CDR3 is CSARRAGQGAAEQYF. CDR3 nucleotide sequence: TGCAGTGCTAGAAGGGCGGGACAGGGGGCCGCCGAGCAGTACTTC.

This clonotype was counted a few times. The chain uses TRBV5-1 and TRBJ2-2; no definite D call. V gave up 3 bases and J gave up 5 bases, with 11 bases separating them. The length of the CDR3 is 14 residues. Germline V gives CDR1 SGHRS, CDR2 YFSETQ. CDR3 DNA: TGCGCCAGCAGCTCACCGGCGGTAACCGGGGAGCTGTTTTTT. This translates into CASSSPAVTGELFF.

This clonotype was seen at least ten times. This chain joins TRBV12-3 or TRBV12-4 and TRBJ2-5; 7 bases fit TRBD1. CDR3 length: 13 residues. Trimming at V came to 6 bases and at J to 4 bases, leaving 5 bases not matched to a gene. The chain's CDR3 is CASRTGPGETQYF. The DNA for the CDR3 is TGTGCCAGCAGGACAGGGCCCGGAGAGACCCAGTACTTC.

This clonotype was observed many times. The chain has TRBV12-3 or TRBV12-4 and TRBJ2-7; TRBD2 aligns across 15 bases. The length of the CDR3 is 18 residues. V shed 2 bases and J 2 bases; nucleotides not matched to a gene: 7. The DNA of the CDR3 is TGTGCCAGCAGTTTAAGGACTAGCGGGGGGGTAATCCCCTACGAGCAGTACTTC. This translates into CASSLRTSGGVIPYEQYF.

This clonotype was seen more than once but under ten times. V gene TRBV28 combines with J gene TRBJ2-2, with D possibly TRBD2 on 6 matching bases. This CDR3 comprises 16 residues. Germline-derived CDR1 and CDR2 are MDHEN and SYDVKM. The germline V and J ends were trimmed by 2 bases and 5 bases, with 15 bases remaining between them. In DNA, the CDR3 is TGTGCCAGCAGTTTACTCCGGGACTCCCCTACCGGGGAGCTGTTTTTT. As protein: CASSLLRDSPTGELFF.

The chain couples TRBV28 to TRBJ2-7; the D is unclear. The CDR3 spans 14 residues. V lost 0 bases to trimming and J lost 1 base, with 7 bases between them. Looked up from germline, CDR1 is MDHEN and CDR2 is SYDVKM. The CDR3 DNA is TGTGCCAGCAGTTTATGGACGGTTTCCTACGAGCAGTACTTC. Protein sequence: CASSLWTVSYEQYF.

This clonotype occurred many times. The V call is TRBV27, the J call TRBJ1-2; D not certain. The CDR3 is made up of 15 amino acids. Trimming stripped 4 bases from V and 0 bases from J, with 12 bases between. Per the germline V gene, CDR1 is MNHEY and CDR2 is SMNVEV (reference sequence). CDR3 region: CASSSHEATNYGYTF. DNA for the CDR3: TGTGCCAGCAGTTCCCATGAGGCGACTAACTATGGCTACACCTTC.

This clonotype was seen many times. The chain recombines TRBV12-3 or TRBV12-4 with TRBJ1-2; D gene uncertain. The CDR3 is made up of 15 amino acids. Trimming took off 1 base at V and 1 base at J, with 10 bases between the two ends. The CDR3 DNA reads TGTGCCAGCAGTTTAGGGGCAACGGGTAACTATGGCTACACCTTC. Encoded protein: CASSLGATGNYGYTF.

The chain has TRBV10-1 and TRBJ2-2, with a possible D match to TRBD1 (5 bases). This CDR3 is built from 14 residues. Germline loops: CDR1 WNHNN, CDR2 SYGVQD (reference sequence). Trimming left V 4 bases short and J 7 bases short, with 13 bases between. This CDR3 reads CASSVDSSNGELFF. In DNA, the CDR3 is TGCGCCAGCAGTGTAGACAGTTCGAACGGGGAGCTGTTTTTT.